The rows below give T cell receptor beta chains drawn from one sample of a study of OX40 agonist ivuxolimab in advanced cancers. Assay: immunoSEQ multiplex PCR; the TCRdb copy retains only in-frame clones and omits some. The table shows some 25,000 clones, with 79% occurring only once. The specimen comprised CD4+ or CD8+ T cells sorted from blood, sampled in a trial of the OX40 agonist ivuxolimab. These receptors came from an adult with an advanced solid tumor such as melanoma, head and neck, liver or kidney cancer. CDR3s include the opening cysteine and the closing phenylalanine or tryptophan. D genes are given only for firm matches. The size of a clone is reported for some rows only, either as once, few or many, or as a class for expanded clones.

J	D	size	V	CDR3	DNA
TRBJ1-1	TRBD1	many	TRBV28	CASCPRGVNTEAFF	TGTGCCAGCTGCCCCAGGGGGGTGAACACTGAAGCTTTCTTT
TRBJ1-1	NA	NA	TRBV11-1	CASSLALGPAAFF	TGTGCCAGCAGCTTAGCGCTCGGCCCCGCAGCTTTCTTT
TRBJ2-3	TRBD2	NA	TRBV4-2	CASSQGLAQPDTQYF	TGTGCCAGCAGCCAGGGACTAGCCCAACCAGATACGCAGTATTTT
TRBJ1-1	NA	few	TRBV19	CASRLSPLGTNTEAFF	TGTGCCAGTAGGCTCTCCCCTCTAGGGACGAACACTGAAGCTTTCTTT
TRBJ2-7	NA	NA	TRBV4-2	CASSPIETATYEQYF	TGTGCCAGCAGCCCTATTGAGACGGCAACCTACGAGCAGTACTTC
TRBJ1-1	NA	NA	TRBV4-1	CASSLSAVNTEAFF	TGCGCCAGCAGCCTTAGTGCGGTGAACACTGAAGCTTTCTTT
TRBJ2-5	NA	NA	TRBV2	CASRPGQETQYF	TGTGCCAGCAGGCCGGGACAAGAGACCCAGTACTTC
TRBJ2-7	TRBD1	NA	TRBV6-5	CASSPGTGPYEQYF	TGTGCCAGCAGCCCCGGGACAGGGCCCTACGAGCAGTACTTC
TRBJ2-7	TRBD1	once	TRBV6-1	CASESDRTYEQYF	TGTGCCAGCGAATCGGACAGGACCTACGAGCAGTACTTC
TRBJ2-2	NA	NA	TRBV9	CASSVEGLELFF	TGTGCCAGCAGCGTGGAAGGGTTGGAGCTGTTTTTT
TRBJ2-7	NA	NA	TRBV27	CASSLQGLSYEQYF	TGTGCCAGCAGTTTACAGGGCCTTTCCTACGAGCAGTACTTC
TRBJ1-4	TRBD1	NA	TRBV29-1	CSVGGQGASEKLFF	TGCAGCGTTGGAGGACAGGGGGCTTCGGAAAAACTGTTTTTT
TRBJ1-5	NA	NA	TRBV4-1	CASSQDPAGAGQPQHF	TGCGCCAGCAGCCAAGATCCCGCGGGGGCCGGTCAGCCCCAGCATTTT
TRBJ1-2	NA	NA	TRBV18	CASSPGTGSGYGYTF	TGTGCCAGCTCACCTGGAACAGGGTCAGGGTATGGCTACACCTTC
TRBJ1-2	TRBD1	NA	TRBV6-1	CASSEWTGGGYGYTF	TGTGCCAGCAGTGAGTGGACAGGGGGCGGCTATGGCTACACCTTC
TRBJ1-3	TRBD1	NA	TRBV7-7	CASSHDRAPGNTIYF	TGTGCCAGCAGCCACGACAGGGCCCCTGGAAACACCATATATTTT
TRBJ1-1	NA	NA	TRBV7-8	CASSLSGPTEAFF	TGTGCCAGCAGCTTATCAGGGCCCACTGAAGCTTTCTTT
TRBJ1-1	TRBD1	NA	TRBV28	CASSLGDRLNTEAFF	TGTGCCAGCAGTTTAGGGGACAGATTAAACACTGAAGCTTTCTTT
TRBJ1-5	TRBD1	NA	TRBV19	CASSRTGTGNQPQHF	TGTGCCAGTAGTAGGACAGGGACGGGCAATCAGCCCCAGCATTTT
TRBJ2-7	TRBD1	NA	TRBV13	CASSSPADRGREQYF	TGTGCCAGCAGCTCCCCGGCGGACAGGGGTCGAGAGCAGTACTTC
TRBJ1-4	NA	NA	TRBV6-4	CASTVASRNKGATNEKLFF	TGTGCCAGCACCGTGGCCTCGAGGAATAAAGGTGCAACTAATGAAAAACTGTTTTTT
TRBJ1-1	NA	NA	TRBV19	CASMVPGEAFF	TGTGCCAGTATGGTTCCGGGTGAAGCTTTCTTT
TRBJ2-2	NA	NA	TRBV6-4	CASSRDTSNTGELFF	TGTGCCAGTTCGAGGGACACCTCGAACACCGGGGAGCTGTTTTTT
TRBJ2-3	NA	NA	TRBV6-1	CASSEDRYTDTQYF	TGTGCCAGCAGTGAGGACCGATACACAGATACGCAGTATTTT
TRBJ2-2	NA	NA	TRBV7-9	CASNSVGAGELFF	TGTGCCAGCAACTCTGTGGGTGCCGGGGAGCTGTTTTTT
TRBJ2-2	NA	NA	TRBV15	CATSRNGAGELFF	TGTGCCACCAGCCGGAATGGGGCCGGGGAGCTGTTTTTT
TRBJ2-1	NA	NA	TRBV27	CASSSNLNYNEQFF	TGTGCCAGCAGTTCGAATCTAAATTACAATGAGCAGTTCTTC
TRBJ2-7	NA	once	TRBV9	CASSVSGGVPYEQYF	TGTGCCAGCAGCGTAAGTGGAGGCGTCCCCTACGAGCAGTACTTC
TRBJ2-7	NA	NA	TRBV27	CASKPQWTDYEQYF	TGTGCCAGCAAGCCTCAATGGACGGATTACGAGCAGTACTTC
TRBJ1-1	NA	NA	TRBV27	CASSLRLNTEAFF	TGTGCCAGCAGTTTACGGCTGAACACTGAAGCTTTCTTT
TRBJ1-5	NA	NA	TRBV19	CASSSSGKAQHF	TGTGCCAGTAGTTCTTCAGGGAAGGCCCAGCATTTT
TRBJ2-2	NA	few	TRBV5-4	CASSLRVNTGELFF	TGTGCCAGCAGCTTAAGGGTGAACACCGGGGAGCTGTTTTTT
TRBJ2-6	NA	once	TRBV27	CASSAPDNVLTF	TGTGCCAGCAGTGCCCCGGACAACGTCCTGACTTTC
TRBJ2-3	NA	once	TRBV10-3	CAINPRDDTDTQYF	TGTGCCATCAATCCCCGGGACGATACAGATACGCAGTATTTT
TRBJ2-1	NA	NA	TRBV4-3	CASSQGKGGLHNEQFF	TGCGCCAGCAGCCAAGGAAAGGGGGGCCTCCACAATGAGCAGTTCTTC
TRBJ1-4	NA	medium-sized	TRBV4-3	CASSQDYSSNEKLFF	TGCGCCAGCAGCCAAGATTACAGCAGTAATGAAAAACTGTTTTTT
TRBJ1-4	NA	NA	TRBV29-1	CSVEDREGSYEKLFF	TGCAGCGTTGAAGATCGTGAGGGTTCGTATGAAAAACTGTTTTTT
TRBJ2-7	NA	once	TRBV7-9	CASSTQSAVTAFSYEQYF	TGTGCCAGCAGCACCCAAAGCGCGGTGACAGCCTTTTCGTACGAGCAGTACTTC
TRBJ2-1	TRBD2	NA	TRBV27	CASSLTGGNYNEQFF	TGTGCCAGCAGTTTAACGGGGGGGAACTACAATGAGCAGTTCTTC
TRBJ2-7	TRBD2	NA	TRBV4-1	CASSGTTHEQYF	TGCGCCAGCAGCGGGACTACCCACGAGCAGTACTTC
TRBJ1-5	NA	few	TRBV4-2	CASSQASASNQPQHF	TGTGCCAGCAGCCAAGCATCAGCTAGCAATCAGCCCCAGCATTTT
TRBJ2-1	NA	NA	TRBV9	CASSVVPEGTSYNEQFF	TGTGCCAGCAGCGTAGTCCCAGAGGGGACTTCTTACAATGAGCAGTTCTTC
TRBJ1-5	TRBD1	NA	TRBV6-7	CASSLGQGGNQPQHF	TGTGCCAGCAGTCTCGGACAGGGGGGGAATCAGCCCCAGCATTTT
TRBJ2-5	TRBD2	NA	TRBV9	CASSVGTSGGAWETQYF	TGTGCCAGCAGCGTAGGCACTAGCGGGGGGGCATGGGAGACCCAGTACTTC
TRBJ2-7	TRBD1	NA	TRBV9	CASSGTGGSYEQYF	TGTGCCAGCAGCGGGACAGGGGGCTCCTACGAGCAGTACTTC
TRBJ2-7	NA	NA	TRBV18	CASSLDPSSYEQYF	TGTGCCAGCTCACTCGACCCCAGCTCCTACGAGCAGTACTTC
TRBJ1-2	NA	NA	TRBV5-4	CASGVGVSGYTF	TGTGCCAGCGGGGTCGGGGTAAGTGGCTACACCTTC
TRBJ2-2	NA	large	TRBV6-1	CASSEGDGYTGELFF	TGTGCCAGCAGTGAGGGGGACGGCTACACCGGGGAGCTGTTTTTT
TRBJ1-5	NA	NA	TRBV27	CASSSYRASNQPQHF	TGTGCCAGCAGTTCATACAGGGCTAGCAATCAGCCCCAGCATTTT